The 3 T cell receptor beta chains in this list originate from one sample, sequenced in a study of blood T cell repertoires in COVID-19 (TCRdb year 2020). Preparation of the library involved the immunoSEQ multiplex PCR assay. Imported from immuneACCESS, the table was reduced by TCRdb to in-frame sequences with V and J called. These copies leave out some clones; in studies compared against another copy, an unresolved V gene accounts for under half, and the cause of the remainder is not known. Across this sample there are roughly 290,000 clones, with around nine tenths seen only once. Roughly 0.8% of the sample belongs to the ten largest clones. The sequenced material came from peripheral blood. These TCRs come from a man between 25 and 39 years old with acute or convalescent COVID-19.

The CDR3 protein is CASSFRQGKGKLFF. The CDR3 DNA follows: TGTGCCAGCAGCTTCCGACAGGGGAAGGGAAAACTGTTTTTT. The J gene is TRBJ1-4, the V gene TRBV13, with 8 bases that match TRBD1. Trimming removed 3 bases from V and 10 bases from J; junction bases left unmatched: 7. CDR3 length: 14 amino acids. Germline CDR1 is PRHDT and CDR2 is FYEKMQ (reference sequence).

This chain connects TRBV6-5 to TRBJ1-1, with D uncertain. CDR1 is MNHEY and CDR2 is SVGAGI in the germline V gene. V was shortened by 6 bases and J by 4 bases, with 18 bases between the two germline ends. The CDR3 loop spans 15 amino acids. The chain's CDR3 is CASSPQGLWGTEAFF. CDR3 bases: TGTGCCAGCAGCCCCCAAGGACTATGGGGCACTGAAGCTTTCTTT.

The chain is built from TRBV19 and TRBJ2-3; 9 bases match TRBD2. The trim removed 3 bases at V and 3 bases at J, leaving 1 base unmatched. The germline V gene encodes CDR1 LNHDA and CDR2 SQIVND (reference sequence). The length of the CDR3 is 14 residues. CDR3 loop: CASSIAGGTDTQYF. CDR3 nucleotides: TGTGCCAGTAGTATCGCGGGAGGGACAGATACGCAGTATTTT.